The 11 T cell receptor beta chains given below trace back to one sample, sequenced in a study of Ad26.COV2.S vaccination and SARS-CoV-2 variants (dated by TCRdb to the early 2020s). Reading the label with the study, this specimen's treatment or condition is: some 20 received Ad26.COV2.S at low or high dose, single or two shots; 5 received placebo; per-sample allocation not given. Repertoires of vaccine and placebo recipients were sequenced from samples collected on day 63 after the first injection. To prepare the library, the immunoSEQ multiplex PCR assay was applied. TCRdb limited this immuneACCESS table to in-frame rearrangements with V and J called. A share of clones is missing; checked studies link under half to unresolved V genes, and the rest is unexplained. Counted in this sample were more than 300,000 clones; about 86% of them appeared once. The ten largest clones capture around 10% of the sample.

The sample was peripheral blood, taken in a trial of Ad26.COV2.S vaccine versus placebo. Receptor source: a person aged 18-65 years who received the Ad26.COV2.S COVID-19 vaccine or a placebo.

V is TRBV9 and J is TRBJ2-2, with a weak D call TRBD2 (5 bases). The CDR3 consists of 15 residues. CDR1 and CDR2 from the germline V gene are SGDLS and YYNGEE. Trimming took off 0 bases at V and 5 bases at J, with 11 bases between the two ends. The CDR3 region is CASSVDGIWTGELFF. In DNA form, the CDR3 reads TGTGCCAGCAGCGTAGACGGGATATGGACCGGGGAGCTGTTTTTT.

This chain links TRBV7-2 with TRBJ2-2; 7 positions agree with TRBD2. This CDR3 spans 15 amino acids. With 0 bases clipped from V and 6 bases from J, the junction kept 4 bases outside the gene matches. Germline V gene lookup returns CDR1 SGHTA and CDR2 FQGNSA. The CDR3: CASSLARLAAGELFF. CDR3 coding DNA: TGTGCCAGCAGCTTAGCGCGGCTAGCGGCCGGGGAGCTGTTTTTT.

CDR3 DNA: TGTGCCAGCTCACCCGTCGGGAGGGGAGAGGATACGCAGTATTTT. Translation: CASSPVGRGEDTQYF. V and J are TRBV18 and TRBJ2-3; 8 nucleotides align to TRBD2. In germline, CDR1 is KGHSH, CDR2 LQKENI. With V trimmed by 3 bases and J by 6 bases, 8 bases remained unmatched. The CDR3 has 15 residues.

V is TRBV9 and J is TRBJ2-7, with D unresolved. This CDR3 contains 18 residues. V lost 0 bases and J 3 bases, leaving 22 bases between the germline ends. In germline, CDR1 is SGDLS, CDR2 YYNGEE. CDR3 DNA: TGTGCCAGCAGCGTAGTATATATAAAACGGAACCTGAACTACGAGCAGTACTTC. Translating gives CASSVVYIKRNLNYEQYF.

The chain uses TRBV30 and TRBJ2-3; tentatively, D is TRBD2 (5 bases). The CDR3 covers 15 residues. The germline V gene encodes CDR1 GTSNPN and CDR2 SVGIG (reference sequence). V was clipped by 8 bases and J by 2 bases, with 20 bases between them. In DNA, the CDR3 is TGTGCCGTCGATACTGGGCGAGGGAACACAGATACGCAGTATTTT. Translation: CAVDTGRGNTDTQYF.

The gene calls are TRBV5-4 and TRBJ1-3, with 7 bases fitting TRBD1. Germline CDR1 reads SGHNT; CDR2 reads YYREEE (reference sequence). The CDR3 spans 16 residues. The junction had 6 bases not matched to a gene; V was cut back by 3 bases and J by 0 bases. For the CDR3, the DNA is TGTGCCAGCAGCTATGGGACAGCCGTCTCTGGAAACACCATATATTTT. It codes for CASSYGTAVSGNTIYF.

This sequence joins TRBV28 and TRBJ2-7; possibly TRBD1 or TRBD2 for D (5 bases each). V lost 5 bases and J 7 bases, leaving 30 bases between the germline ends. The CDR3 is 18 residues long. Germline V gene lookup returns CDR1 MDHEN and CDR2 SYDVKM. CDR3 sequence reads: CASSTRDRPSFVFLEQYF. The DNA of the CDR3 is TGTGCCAGCAGTACCCGGGACCGACCCTCGTTCGTTTTTCTTGAGCAGTACTTC.

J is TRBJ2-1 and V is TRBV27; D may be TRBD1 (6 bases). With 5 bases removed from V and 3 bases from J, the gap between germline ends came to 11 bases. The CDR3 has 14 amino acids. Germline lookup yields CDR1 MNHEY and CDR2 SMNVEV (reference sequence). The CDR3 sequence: CASSPQGNYNEQFF. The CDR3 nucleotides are TGTGCCAGCAGTCCCCAGGGGAACTACAATGAGCAGTTCTTC.

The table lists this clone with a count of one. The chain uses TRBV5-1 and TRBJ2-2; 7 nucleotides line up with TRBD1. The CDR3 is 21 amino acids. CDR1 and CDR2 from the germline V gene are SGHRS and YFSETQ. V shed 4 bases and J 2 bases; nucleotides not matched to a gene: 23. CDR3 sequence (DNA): TGCGCCAGCAGCACTAAGATACGGCCGACAGGGCGAGGCGAAAACACCGGGGAGCTGTTTTTT. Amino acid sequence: CASSTKIRPTGRGENTGELFF.

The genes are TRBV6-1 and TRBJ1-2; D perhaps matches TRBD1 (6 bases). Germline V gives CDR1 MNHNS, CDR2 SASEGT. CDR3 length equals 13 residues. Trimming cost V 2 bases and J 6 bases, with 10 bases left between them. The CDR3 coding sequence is TGTGCCAGCAGTGAATTGGGGGCCGATGGCTACACCTTC. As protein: CASSELGADGYTF.

CDR3 coding DNA: TGTGCCAGCAGCGGCCCCTCTGCCTCACCCGGTAGACAGGGCGACAATGAGCAGTTCTTC. Protein: CASSGPSASPGRQGDNEQFF. The rearrangement uses TRBV2 and TRBJ2-1; 7 positions match TRBD1. V shed 6 bases and J 5 bases; nucleotides not matched to a gene: 25. The germline V gene has CDR1 SNHLY and CDR2 FYNNEI. The CDR3 loop spans 20 amino acids. Complete variable domain (other parts from reference TRBV2 and TRBJ2-1): EPEVTQTPSHQVTQMGQEVILRCVPISNHLYFYWYRQILGQKVEFLVSFYNNEISEKSEIFDDQFSVERPDGSNFTLKIRSTKLEDSAMYFCASSGPSASPGRQGDNEQFFGPGTRLTVL.